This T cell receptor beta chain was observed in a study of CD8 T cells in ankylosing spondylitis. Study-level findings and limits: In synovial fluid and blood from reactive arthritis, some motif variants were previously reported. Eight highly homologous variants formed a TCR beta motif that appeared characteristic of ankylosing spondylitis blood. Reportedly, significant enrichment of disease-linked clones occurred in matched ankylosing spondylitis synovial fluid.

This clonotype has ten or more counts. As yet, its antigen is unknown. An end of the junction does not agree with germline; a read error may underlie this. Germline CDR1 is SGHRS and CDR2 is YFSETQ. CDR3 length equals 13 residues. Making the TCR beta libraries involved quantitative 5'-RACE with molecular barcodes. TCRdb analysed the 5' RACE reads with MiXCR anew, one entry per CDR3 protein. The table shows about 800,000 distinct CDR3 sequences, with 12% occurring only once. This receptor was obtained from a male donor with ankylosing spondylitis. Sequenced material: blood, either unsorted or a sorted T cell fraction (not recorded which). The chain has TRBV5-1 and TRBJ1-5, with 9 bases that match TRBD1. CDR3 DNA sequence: TGTGCCAGCAGCCGGGACAGGGATCAGCCCCAGCATTTT. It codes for CASSRDRDQPQHF.